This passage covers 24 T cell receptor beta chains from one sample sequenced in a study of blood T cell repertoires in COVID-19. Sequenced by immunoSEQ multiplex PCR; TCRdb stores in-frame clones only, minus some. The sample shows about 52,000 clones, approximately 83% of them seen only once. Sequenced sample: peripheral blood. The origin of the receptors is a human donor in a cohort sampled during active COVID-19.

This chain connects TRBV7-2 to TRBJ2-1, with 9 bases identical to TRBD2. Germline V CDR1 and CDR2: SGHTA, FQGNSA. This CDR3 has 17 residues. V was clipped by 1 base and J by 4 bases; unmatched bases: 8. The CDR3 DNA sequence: TGTGCCAGCAGCTTAGGCGGCGGGCTAGCGGGGTACAATGAGCAGTTCTTC. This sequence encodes CASSLGGGLAGYNEQFF.

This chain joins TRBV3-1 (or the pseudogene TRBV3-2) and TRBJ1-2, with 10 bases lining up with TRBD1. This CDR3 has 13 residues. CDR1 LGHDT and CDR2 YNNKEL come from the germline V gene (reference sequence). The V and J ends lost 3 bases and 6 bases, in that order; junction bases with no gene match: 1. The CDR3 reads CASSQDRGDGYTF. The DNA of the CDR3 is TGTGCCAGCAGCCAGGACAGGGGGGATGGCTACACCTTC.

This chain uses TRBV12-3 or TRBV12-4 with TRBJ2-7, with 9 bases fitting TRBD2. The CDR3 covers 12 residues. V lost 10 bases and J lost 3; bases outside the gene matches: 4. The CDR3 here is CATATSGYEQYF. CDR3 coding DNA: TGTGCCACCGCGACTAGCGGCTACGAGCAGTACTTC.

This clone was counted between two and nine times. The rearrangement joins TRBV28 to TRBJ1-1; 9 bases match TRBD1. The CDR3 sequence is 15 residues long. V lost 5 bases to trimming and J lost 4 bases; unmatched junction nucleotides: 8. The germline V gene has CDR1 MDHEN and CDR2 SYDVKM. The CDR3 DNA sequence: TGTGCCAGCAGTAACCACAGGGGGCGAAGCACTGAAGCTTTCTTT. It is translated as CASSNHRGRSTEAFF.

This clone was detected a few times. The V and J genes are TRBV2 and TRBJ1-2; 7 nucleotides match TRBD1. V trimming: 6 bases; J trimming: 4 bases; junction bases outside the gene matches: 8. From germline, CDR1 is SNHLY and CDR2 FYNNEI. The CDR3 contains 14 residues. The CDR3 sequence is CASRKGTESYGYTF. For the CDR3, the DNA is TGTGCCAGCAGGAAGGGGACAGAGAGCTATGGCTACACCTTC.

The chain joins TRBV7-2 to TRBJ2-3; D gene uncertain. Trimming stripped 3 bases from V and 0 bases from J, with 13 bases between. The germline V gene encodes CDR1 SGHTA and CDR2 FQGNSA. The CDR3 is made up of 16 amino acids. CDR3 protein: CASSFASASSTDTQYF. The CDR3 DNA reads TGTGCCAGCAGCTTTGCCAGCGCCTCTAGCACAGATACGCAGTATTTT.

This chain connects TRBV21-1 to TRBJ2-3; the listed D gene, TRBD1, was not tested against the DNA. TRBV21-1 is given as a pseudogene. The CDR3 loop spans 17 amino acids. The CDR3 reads CASSTQITGWESDTQYF. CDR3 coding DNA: TGTGCCAGCAGCACCCAAATTACAGGGTGGGAATCAGATACGCAGTATTTT.

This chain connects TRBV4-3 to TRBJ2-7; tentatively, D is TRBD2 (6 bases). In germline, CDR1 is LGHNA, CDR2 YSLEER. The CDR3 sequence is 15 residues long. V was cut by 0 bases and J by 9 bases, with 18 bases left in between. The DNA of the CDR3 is TGCGCCAGCAGCCAAGAAGCGGGTCGGCGGGCCGGGCAGTACTTC. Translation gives CASSQEAGRRAGQYF.

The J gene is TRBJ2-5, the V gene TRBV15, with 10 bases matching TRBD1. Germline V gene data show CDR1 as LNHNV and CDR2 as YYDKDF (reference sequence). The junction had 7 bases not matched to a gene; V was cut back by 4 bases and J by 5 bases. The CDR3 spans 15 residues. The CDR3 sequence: CATSTRDRGYETQYF. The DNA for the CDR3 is TGTGCCACCAGCACCCGGGACAGGGGCTACGAGACCCAGTACTTC.

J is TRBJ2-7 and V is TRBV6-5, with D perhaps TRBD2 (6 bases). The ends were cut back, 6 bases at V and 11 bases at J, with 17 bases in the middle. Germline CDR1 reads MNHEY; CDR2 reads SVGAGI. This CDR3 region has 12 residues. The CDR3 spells CASSPGSWVEYF. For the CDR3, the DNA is TGTGCCAGCAGCCCCGGGAGTTGGGTTGAGTACTTC.

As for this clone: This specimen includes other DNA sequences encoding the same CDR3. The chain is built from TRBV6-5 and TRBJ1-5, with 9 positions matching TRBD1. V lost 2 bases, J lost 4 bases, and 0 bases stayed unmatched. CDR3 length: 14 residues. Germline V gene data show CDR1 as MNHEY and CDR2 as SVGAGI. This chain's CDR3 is CASSYGQGNQPQHF. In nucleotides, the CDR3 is TGTGCCAGCAGTTACGGACAGGGGAATCAGCCCCAGCATTTT.

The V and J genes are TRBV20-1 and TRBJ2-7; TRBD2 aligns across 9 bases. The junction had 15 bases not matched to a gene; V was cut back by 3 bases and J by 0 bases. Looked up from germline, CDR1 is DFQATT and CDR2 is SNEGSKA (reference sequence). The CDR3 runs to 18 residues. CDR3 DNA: TGCAGTGCTAGTCCCTGGGGAGCGGGAGGTAAAAACTCCTACGAGCAGTACTTC. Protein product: CSASPWGAGGKNSYEQYF.

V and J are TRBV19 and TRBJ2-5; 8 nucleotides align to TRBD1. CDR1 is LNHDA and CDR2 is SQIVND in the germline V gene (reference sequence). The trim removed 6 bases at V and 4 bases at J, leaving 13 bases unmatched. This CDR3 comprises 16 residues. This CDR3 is CASSLGGTGGGETQYF. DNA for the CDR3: TGTGCCAGTAGCCTAGGCGGGACAGGAGGAGGAGAGACCCAGTACTTC.

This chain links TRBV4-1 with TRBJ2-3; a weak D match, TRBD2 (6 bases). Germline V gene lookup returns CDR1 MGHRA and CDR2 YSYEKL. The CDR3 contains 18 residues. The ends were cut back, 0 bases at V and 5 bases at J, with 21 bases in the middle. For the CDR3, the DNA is TGCGCCAGCAGCCAAGATTTGGCGGGATCTGCCGGGGGAGATACGCAGTATTTT. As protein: CASSQDLAGSAGGDTQYF.

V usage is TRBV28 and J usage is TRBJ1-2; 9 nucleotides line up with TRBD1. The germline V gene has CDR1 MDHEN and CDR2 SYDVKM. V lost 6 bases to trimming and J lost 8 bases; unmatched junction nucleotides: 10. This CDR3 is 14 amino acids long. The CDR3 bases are TGTGCCAGCAGCCAACTTCAGGGGACAGGGGGCTACACCTTC. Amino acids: CASSQLQGTGGYTF.

CDR3 in amino acids: CASSSSGLAGAGYEQYF. The CDR3 nucleotides are TGTGCCAGCAGCTCGTCGGGACTAGCGGGAGCTGGCTACGAGCAGTACTTC. J is TRBJ2-7 and V is TRBV7-2; TRBD2 matches 14 bases. Germline lookup yields CDR1 SGHTA and CDR2 FQGNSA. The CDR3 has 17 amino acids. V gave up 4 bases and J gave up 3 bases; unmatched junction bases: 8.

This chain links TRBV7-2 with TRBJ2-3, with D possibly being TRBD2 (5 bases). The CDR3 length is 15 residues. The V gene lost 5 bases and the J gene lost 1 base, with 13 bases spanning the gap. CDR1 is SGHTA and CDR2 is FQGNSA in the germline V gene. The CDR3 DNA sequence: TGTGCCAGCAGCCTAGAACTAGGAGGCACAGATACGCAGTATTTT. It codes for CASSLELGGTDTQYF.

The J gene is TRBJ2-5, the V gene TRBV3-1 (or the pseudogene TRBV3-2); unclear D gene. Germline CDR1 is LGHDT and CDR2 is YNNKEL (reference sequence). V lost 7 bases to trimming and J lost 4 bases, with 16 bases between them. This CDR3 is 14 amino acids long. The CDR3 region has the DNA TGTGCCAGCACCCCGATGATGGTGCGAGAGACCCAGTACTTC. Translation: CASTPMMVRETQYF.

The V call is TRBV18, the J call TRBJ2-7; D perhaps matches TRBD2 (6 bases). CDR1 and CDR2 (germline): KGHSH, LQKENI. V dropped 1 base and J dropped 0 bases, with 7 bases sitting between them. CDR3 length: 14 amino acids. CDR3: CASSPRRDSYEQYF. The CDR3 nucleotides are TGTGCCAGCTCACCACGGCGGGACTCCTACGAGCAGTACTTC.

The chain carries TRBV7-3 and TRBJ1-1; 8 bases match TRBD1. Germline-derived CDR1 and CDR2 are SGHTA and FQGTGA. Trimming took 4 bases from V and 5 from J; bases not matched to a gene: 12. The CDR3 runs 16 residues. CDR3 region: CASSSQAQGAGTEAFF. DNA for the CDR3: TGTGCCAGCAGCTCGCAAGCCCAGGGGGCGGGGACTGAAGCTTTCTTT. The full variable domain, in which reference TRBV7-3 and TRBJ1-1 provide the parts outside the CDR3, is GAGVSQTPSNKVTEKGKYVELRCDPISGHTALYWYRQSLGQGPEFLIYFQGTGAADDSGLPNDRFFAVRPEGSVSTLKIQRTERGDSAVYLCASSSQAQGAGTEAFFGQGTRLTVV.

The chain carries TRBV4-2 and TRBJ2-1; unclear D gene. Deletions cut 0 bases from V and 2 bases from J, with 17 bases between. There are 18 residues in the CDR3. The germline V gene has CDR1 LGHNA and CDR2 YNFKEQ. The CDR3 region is CASSQEDGGALPYNEQFF. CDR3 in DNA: TGTGCCAGCAGCCAAGAAGATGGCGGAGCCTTGCCCTACAATGAGCAGTTCTTC.

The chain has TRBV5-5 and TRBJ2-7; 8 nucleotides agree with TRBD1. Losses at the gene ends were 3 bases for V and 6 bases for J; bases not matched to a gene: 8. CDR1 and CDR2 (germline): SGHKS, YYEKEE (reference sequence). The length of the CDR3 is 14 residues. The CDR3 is CASSWDRPTGEQYF. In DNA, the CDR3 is TGTGCCAGCAGCTGGGACAGGCCAACGGGCGAGCAGTACTTC.

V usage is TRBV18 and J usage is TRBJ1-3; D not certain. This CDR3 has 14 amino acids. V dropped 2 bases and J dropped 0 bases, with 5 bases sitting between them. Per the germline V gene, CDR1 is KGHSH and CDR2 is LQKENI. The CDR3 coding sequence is TGTGCCAGCTCACCAGTCAGCTCTGGAAACACCATATATTTT. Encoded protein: CASSPVSSGNTIYF.

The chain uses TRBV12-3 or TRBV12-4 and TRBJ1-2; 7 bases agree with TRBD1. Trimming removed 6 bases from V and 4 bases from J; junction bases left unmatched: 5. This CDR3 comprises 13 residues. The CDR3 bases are TGTGCCAGCAGCGTGACAGGGACCTATGGCTACACCTTC. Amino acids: CASSVTGTYGYTF.